Listed below are T cell receptor beta chains from one sample, sequenced in a study of read filtering for tumor transcriptome and immune sequencing. TCRdb itself ran the reads through MiXCR, one entry per CDR3 protein. The sample lists about 63,000 distinct CDR3 sequences; about 15% were seen once. The sequenced sample consisted of a population of CD138-negative cells sorted from bone marrow. These receptors were taken from a donor aged 40 or older with multiple myeloma. CDR3s include the opening cysteine and the closing phenylalanine or tryptophan. D genes are given only for firm matches. Clone size is given for some rows only: seen once, a few or many times, or a class if the clone is expanded.

CDR3: CSARAGALYEQYF
DNA: TGCAGTGCTAGAGCAGGGGCTCTATACGAGCAGTACTTC
size: many
J: TRBJ2-7
V: TRBV20-1
D: NA

CDR3: CATRGSGSYNEQFF
DNA: TGTGCCACCCGGGGATCGGGCTCCTACAATGAGCAGTTCTTC
size: many
J: TRBJ2-1
V: TRBV28
D: NA

CDR3: CSAMTGVGTDTQYF
DNA: TGCAGTGCAATGACAGGGGTAGGCACAGATACGCAGTATTTT
size: NA
J: TRBJ2-3
V: TRBV20-1
D: TRBD1

CDR3: CASSLHLQQYF
DNA: TGCGCCAGCAGCTTGCACCTCCAGCAGTACTTC
size: many
J: TRBJ2-7
V: TRBV5-1
D: NA

CDR3: CASSHERGAPGELCF
DNA: TGTGCCAGCAGCCATGAGCGGGGGGCCCCCGGGGAGCTGTGTTTT
size: NA
J: TRBJ2-2
V: TRBV3-1
D: TRBD2

CDR3: CATSEAIAGRNEQFF
DNA: TGTGCCACCAGTGAAGCTATAGCGGGACGGAATGAGCAGTTCTTC
size: many
J: TRBJ2-1
V: TRBV24-1
D: TRBD2

CDR3: CASKTGSSYEQYF
DNA: TGTGCCAGCAAGACAGGGTCGTCCTACGAGCAGTACTTC
size: NA
J: TRBJ2-7
V: TRBV27
D: TRBD1

CDR3: CSVKLAGRAYEQYF
DNA: TGCAGCGTTAAACTAGCGGGGCGGGCCTACGAGCAGTACTTC
size: many
J: TRBJ2-7
V: TRBV29-1
D: TRBD2

CDR3: CASSYSGENTGELFF
DNA: TGTGCCAGCAGTTACTCAGGGGAAAACACCGGGGAGCTGTTTTTT
size: many
J: TRBJ2-2
V: TRBV6-2/TRBV6-3
D: NA

CDR3: CASSLGGDSNQPQHF
DNA: TGTGCCAGCAGCTTGGGAGGGGATAGCAATCAGCCCCAGCATTTT
size: many
J: TRBJ1-5
V: TRBV5-8
D: NA

CDR3: CASSTGVNQPQHF
DNA: TGTGCCAGCAGTACAGGGGTCAATCAGCCCCAGCATTTT
size: many
J: TRBJ1-5
V: TRBV28
D: TRBD1

CDR3: CASSVSGTSFPYF
DNA: TGTGCCAGCAGCGTCAGTGGGACTAGTTTTCCGTACTTC
size: few
J: TRBJ2-7
V: TRBV9
D: TRBD2

CDR3: CASSLMGTPSYEQYF
DNA: TGCGCCAGCAGCTTGATGGGGACCCCCTCATACGAGCAGTACTTC
size: many
J: TRBJ2-7
V: TRBV5-1
D: NA

CDR3: CASSLSGTPPGAFF
DNA: TGTGCCAGCAGTTTATCCGGGACACCTCCTGGAGCTTTCTTT
size: many
J: TRBJ1-1
V: TRBV28
D: NA

CDR3: CASSQGVREQYF
DNA: TGTGCCAGCAGCCAGGGGGTCCGCGAGCAGTACTTC
size: many
J: TRBJ2-7
V: TRBV7-9
D: TRBD1

CDR3: CAWISPLASNTGELFF
DNA: TGTGCCTGGATATCCCCCTTGGCTAGCAACACCGGGGAGCTGTTTTTT
size: few
J: TRBJ2-2
V: TRBV30
D: NA